The following is a T cell receptor (beta chain) sequence with its context. Its antigen is not identified. This sample was included in a study of Ad26.COV2.S vaccination and SARS-CoV-2 variants. Study-level findings and limits: Following vaccination, spike-specific CD8+ and CD4+ T cell responses reportedly exhibited substantial breadth. The TCR breadth and depth analyses may have understated or missed part of the total T cell responses.

Using immunoSEQ multiplex PCR, the repertoire was profiled, and TCRdb retains in-frame clones only, with some absent. This sample yields 180,000 or so clones, of which approximately 88% are seen a single time; 4.5% to 7.5% belongs to the top ten. The CDR3 sequence is 16 residues long. Per the germline V gene, CDR1 is SGHTA and CDR2 is FQGNSA. V gave up 5 bases and J gave up 4 bases; unmatched junction bases: 7. This sequence joins TRBV7-2 and TRBJ2-3, with 12 positions matching TRBD2. The origin of this receptor is a human donor who had recovered from COVID-19. The sample was peripheral blood, taken after recovery from COVID-19. The DNA for the CDR3 is TGTGCCAGCAGCCCCCGACTAGCGGGGGCCGCAGATACGCAGTATTTT. Protein: CASSPRLAGAADTQYF.